This TCR beta chain was sequenced for a study of blood T cell repertoires in COVID-19. Study context: The United States, Italy and Spain supplied acute and convalescent COVID-19 samples. Sample material is recorded as cDNA or gDNA derived from T cells, B-cell-depleted T cells, or PBMCs.

Per the study methods: Nucleated cell number was recorded as an estimate derived from reference gene primer amplification. The protocol was immunoSEQ multiplex PCR, while the TCRdb copy is restricted to in-frame clones and leaves out a portion. That table gives V, J and clone size, and the DNA gave D and trimming. The sample has 120,000 to 150,000 clones; about four fifths are singletons. This CDR3 has 14 residues. Trimming left V 3 bases short and J 2 bases short, with 8 bases between. Germline V gives CDR1 ENHRY, CDR2 SYGVKD. Sequenced input: peripheral blood. The genes are TRBV10-3 and TRBJ1-5; D possibly corresponds to TRBD1 (6 bases). The TCR sequence derives from a human donor with acute or convalescent COVID-19. The donor label of this sample is uncertain. CDR3 in amino acids: CAISDRGGNQPQHF. The CDR3 DNA sequence: TGTGCCATCAGTGACAGGGGTGGCAATCAGCCCCAGCATTTT.